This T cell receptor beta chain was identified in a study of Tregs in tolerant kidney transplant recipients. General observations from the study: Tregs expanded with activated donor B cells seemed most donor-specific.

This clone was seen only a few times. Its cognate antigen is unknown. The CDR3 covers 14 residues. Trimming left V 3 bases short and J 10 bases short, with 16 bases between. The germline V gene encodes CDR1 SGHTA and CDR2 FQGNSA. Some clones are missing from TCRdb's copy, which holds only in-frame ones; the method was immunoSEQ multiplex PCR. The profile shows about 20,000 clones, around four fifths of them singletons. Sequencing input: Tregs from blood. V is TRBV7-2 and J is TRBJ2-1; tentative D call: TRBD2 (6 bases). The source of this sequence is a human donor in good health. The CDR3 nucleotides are TGTGCCAGCAGCTTGGGCCCTAGCGCCCGAGAGCAGTTCTTC. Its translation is CASSLGPSAREQFF.